This entry lists 3 T cell receptor beta chains sequenced from one sample in a study of PD-1 blockade in classical Hodgkin lymphoma. Time point given: cycle 4 day 1 (C4D1), after five to seven weeks of nivolumab. Every one of the patients relapsed after autologous stem cell transplantation (brentuximab vedotin exposure was variable). Data came from immunoSEQ multiplex PCR; TCRdb stores just in-frame clones and leaves some out. The table records 96,000 or so clones, 93% of them present only once. The sequencing used peripheral blood mononuclear cells (PBMCs), collected before the fourth cycle of nivolumab. The origin of the receptors is a human donor with classical Hodgkin lymphoma.

The chain links TRBV7-9 to TRBJ2-7; 8 bases match TRBD2. Looked up from germline, CDR1 is SEHNR and CDR2 is FQNEAQ (reference sequence). Unmatched junction bases numbered 4, after V lost 3 bases and J lost 0 bases. This CDR3 spans 15 amino acids. CDR3 in amino acids: CASSFIAGSSYEQYF. DNA for the CDR3: TGTGCCAGCAGCTTCATAGCGGGATCCTCCTACGAGCAGTACTTC.

The genes are TRBV28 and TRBJ2-3; 12 bases are a match to TRBD2. CDR3 size: 19 residues. With 5 bases clipped from V and 4 bases from J, the junction kept 16 bases outside the gene matches. Germline CDR1 is MDHEN and CDR2 is SYDVKM. The CDR3 DNA reads TGTGCCAGCAGTCCTCCTAGCGGGAGGGCCGAATCATGGGCAGATACGCAGTATTTT. Translated: CASSPPSGRAESWADTQYF.

The chain uses TRBV5-4 and TRBJ2-1, with a weak D call TRBD2 (6 bases). The CDR3 has 16 amino acids. CDR1 is SGHNT, CDR2 YYREEE, per germline (reference sequence). Trimming stripped 1 base from V and 6 bases from J, with 17 bases between. CDR3: CASSLFTGDRFNEQFF. In nucleotides, the CDR3 is TGTGCCAGCAGCTTGTTTACGGGGGATCGTTTCAATGAGCAGTTCTTC.